The entry below gives a single T cell receptor (beta chain) sequence along with its context. Focal radiation plus CTLA-4 blockade with ipilimumab was given to patients with chemo-refractory metastatic non-small-cell lung cancer. The source of the sample is a study of radiotherapy plus CTLA-4 blockade in lung cancer. Study-level background: Objective responses were observed in 15% to 20% of patients, and disease control was achieved by over 30%.

TCRdb keeps only in-frame clones here, not all; method: immunoSEQ multiplex PCR. The table lists 70,000 to 95,000 clones, around 86% of them singletons, with 13% to 15% in the top ten. Germline V gene sequence: CDR1 KGHSH, CDR2 LQKENI. The J segment lost 3 bases and the V segment lost 1 base, leaving 3 bases of the junction unmatched. This CDR3 comprises 16 residues. The rearrangement uses TRBV18 and TRBJ2-5, with 12 nucleotides matching TRBD2. This receptor was identified in a human donor with non-small cell lung cancer that progressed on radiotherapy plus ipilimumab. Sequences were derived from peripheral blood, sampled from a patient treated with radiotherapy plus ipilimumab. DNA of the CDR3: TGTGCCAGCTCACCACGGTCTAGCGGGGGGGAAGAGACCCAGTACTTC. Translating it yields CASSPRSSGGEETQYF.